This is a list of T cell receptor beta chains from one sample in a study of OX40 agonist ivuxolimab in advanced cancers. Using immunoSEQ multiplex PCR, the repertoire was profiled, and TCRdb retains in-frame clones only, with some absent. The sample comprises about 15,000 clones, about 89% of which are singletons, and about 66% rests with the top ten. The material sequenced was CD4+ or CD8+ T cells sorted from blood, taken in a trial of the OX40 agonist ivuxolimab. These TCRs come from an adult with an advanced solid tumor such as melanoma, head and neck, liver or kidney cancer. Each CDR3 is given with its conserved first and last residue. The D gene is left open where the match is weak. Where a row states a size, it is once, few, many or the class of an expanded clone; other rows omit it.

d_gene: -
abundance: -
v_gene: TRBV4-1
j_gene: TRBJ2-7
CDR3aa: CASSHGTGSYEQYF
CDR3nt: TGCGCCAGCAGCCACGGGACGGGATCCTACGAGCAGTACTTC

d_gene: TRBD1
abundance: once
v_gene: TRBV5-4
j_gene: TRBJ1-6
CDR3aa: CASSLGTGGSPLHF
CDR3nt: TGTGCCAGCAGCTTGGGGACAGGGGGTTCACCCCTCCACTTT

d_gene: -
abundance: few
v_gene: TRBV7-3
j_gene: TRBJ1-2
CDR3aa: CASRSTGHYGYTF
CDR3nt: TGTGCCAGCAGATCGACAGGCCACTATGGCTACACCTTC

d_gene: TRBD2
abundance: once
v_gene: TRBV14
j_gene: TRBJ2-7
CDR3aa: CASSGATLAGVSSVYEQYF
CDR3nt: TGTGCCAGCAGCGGAGCCACCCTAGCGGGAGTTTCGTCGGTGTACGAGCAGTACTTC

d_gene: -
abundance: -
v_gene: TRBV7-2
j_gene: TRBJ1-2
CDR3aa: CASSFPGTTTNYGYTF
CDR3nt: TGTGCCAGCAGCTTCCCCGGGACAACGACTAACTATGGCTACACCTTC

d_gene: TRBD1
abundance: -
v_gene: TRBV29-1
j_gene: TRBJ2-1
CDR3aa: CSVSPVQGAGSEQFF
CDR3nt: TGCAGCGTTAGTCCGGTTCAGGGGGCAGGGAGTGAGCAGTTCTTC

d_gene: -
abundance: -
v_gene: TRBV19
j_gene: TRBJ1-2
CDR3aa: CASIKTGIRNYGYTF
CDR3nt: TGTGCCAGCATTAAAACAGGGATAAGGAACTATGGCTACACCTTC

d_gene: -
abundance: -
v_gene: TRBV28
j_gene: TRBJ2-7
CDR3aa: CASSPGLYYEQYF
CDR3nt: TGTGCCAGCAGTCCGGGTCTATACTACGAGCAGTACTTC

d_gene: -
abundance: -
v_gene: TRBV7-3
j_gene: TRBJ2-1
CDR3aa: CASSLTTGKEQFF
CDR3nt: TGTGCCAGCAGCCTAACGACAGGAAAAGAGCAGTTCTTC

d_gene: -
abundance: -
v_gene: TRBV9
j_gene: TRBJ2-3
CDR3aa: CASSVGRGTDTQYF
CDR3nt: TGTGCCAGCAGCGTTGGGCGGGGCACAGATACGCAGTATTTT

d_gene: TRBD1
abundance: -
v_gene: TRBV11-3
j_gene: TRBJ2-7
CDR3aa: CASSQGTGPYEQYF
CDR3nt: TGCGCCAGCAGCCAAGGGACAGGGCCCTACGAGCAGTACTTC

d_gene: -
abundance: -
v_gene: TRBV21-1
j_gene: TRBJ2-5
CDR3aa: CASSKGGAETQYF
CDR3nt: TGTGCCAGCAGCAAAGGGGGCGCAGAGACCCAGTACTTC

d_gene: -
abundance: -
v_gene: TRBV27
j_gene: TRBJ2-2
CDR3aa: CASSWAGELFF
CDR3nt: TGTGCCAGCAGTTGGGCCGGGGAGCTGTTTTTT

d_gene: TRBD2
abundance: -
v_gene: TRBV2
j_gene: TRBJ2-3
CDR3aa: CASSPRTSGRASIDTQYF
CDR3nt: TGTGCCAGCAGCCCGAGGACTAGCGGGAGGGCCAGTATAGATACGCAGTATTTT

d_gene: TRBD2
abundance: -
v_gene: TRBV9
j_gene: TRBJ2-1
CDR3aa: CASSAGGRYNEQFF
CDR3nt: TGTGCCAGCAGTGCCGGCGGGAGATACAATGAGCAGTTCTTC

d_gene: TRBD1
abundance: once
v_gene: TRBV18
j_gene: TRBJ1-2
CDR3aa: CASSGSGTAQLGTYGYTF
CDR3nt: TGTGCCAGCTCAGGATCCGGGACAGCCCAGTTGGGAACTTATGGCTACACCTTC

d_gene: -
abundance: -
v_gene: TRBV7-8
j_gene: TRBJ2-1
CDR3aa: CASSLGQSNEQFF
CDR3nt: TGTGCCAGCAGCTTAGGTCAGAGCAATGAGCAGTTCTTC

d_gene: -
abundance: -
v_gene: TRBV5-1
j_gene: TRBJ2-2
CDR3aa: CASSFTLQSITGELFF
CDR3nt: TGCGCCAGCAGCTTCACCCTACAGTCGATCACCGGGGAGCTGTTTTTT

d_gene: TRBD1
abundance: few
v_gene: TRBV4-3
j_gene: TRBJ2-7
CDR3aa: CASSQGTGDYEQYF
CDR3nt: TGCGCCAGCAGCCAAGGGACAGGGGACTACGAGCAGTACTTC

d_gene: -
abundance: -
v_gene: TRBV18
j_gene: TRBJ1-1
CDR3aa: CASSPPFDSGVGLHKAFF
CDR3nt: TGTGCCAGCTCACCACCGTTTGACAGCGGAGTTGGTTTACACAAAGCTTTCTTT

d_gene: -
abundance: -
v_gene: TRBV4-1
j_gene: TRBJ1-5
CDR3aa: CASSQDRASNQPQHF
CDR3nt: TGCGCCAGCAGCCAAGATCGGGCGAGCAATCAGCCCCAGCATTTT

d_gene: -
abundance: -
v_gene: TRBV29-1
j_gene: TRBJ2-7
CDR3aa: CSVATGYFEGTAYEQYF
CDR3nt: TGCAGCGTTGCCACAGGGTATTTCGAGGGAACAGCCTACGAGCAGTACTTC

d_gene: -
abundance: -
v_gene: TRBV7-9
j_gene: TRBJ2-5
CDR3aa: CASSPLSSQETQYF
CDR3nt: TGTGCCAGCAGCCCCCTGAGTAGCCAAGAGACCCAGTACTTC

d_gene: -
abundance: -
v_gene: TRBV4-2
j_gene: TRBJ1-2
CDR3aa: CASSGTHTQGGYGYTF
CDR3nt: TGTGCCAGCAGCGGGACGCACACACAGGGAGGCTATGGCTACACCTTC

d_gene: -
abundance: -
v_gene: TRBV27
j_gene: TRBJ2-7
CDR3aa: CASSDGDPYEQYF
CDR3nt: TGTGCCAGCAGTGACGGGGACCCCTACGAGCAGTACTTC

d_gene: TRBD1
abundance: -
v_gene: TRBV7-8
j_gene: TRBJ2-7
CDR3aa: CASSWDSSYEQYF
CDR3nt: TGTGCCAGCAGTTGGGACAGCTCCTACGAGCAGTACTTC

d_gene: TRBD1
abundance: -
v_gene: TRBV7-8
j_gene: TRBJ1-5
CDR3aa: CASSGWTGAVNQPQHF
CDR3nt: TGTGCCAGCAGCGGATGGACAGGGGCGGTCAATCAGCCCCAGCATTTT

d_gene: TRBD2
abundance: -
v_gene: TRBV5-1
j_gene: TRBJ2-1
CDR3aa: CASSSGLAGTLSYNEQFF
CDR3nt: TGCGCCAGCAGCTCCGGACTAGCGGGGACCCTCTCCTACAATGAGCAGTTCTTC

d_gene: -
abundance: -
v_gene: TRBV30
j_gene: TRBJ2-7
CDR3aa: CAWRRGDEQYF
CDR3nt: TGTGCCTGGAGGAGGGGCGACGAGCAGTACTTC

d_gene: TRBD2
abundance: -
v_gene: TRBV13
j_gene: TRBJ2-3
CDR3aa: CASSSAGGTDTQYF
CDR3nt: TGTGCCAGCAGCTCCGCGGGGGGCACAGATACGCAGTATTTT

d_gene: TRBD1
abundance: -
v_gene: TRBV4-2
j_gene: TRBJ1-5
CDR3aa: CASSQEQGAGQPQHF
CDR3nt: TGTGCCAGCAGCCAAGAACAGGGGGCGGGACAGCCCCAGCATTTT

d_gene: -
abundance: -
v_gene: TRBV4-1
j_gene: TRBJ1-1
CDR3aa: CASSQDTLLGTEAFF
CDR3nt: TGCGCCAGCAGCCAAGATACCCTCCTGGGGACTGAAGCTTTCTTT

d_gene: -
abundance: -
v_gene: TRBV5-1
j_gene: TRBJ2-5
CDR3aa: CASSLLPAREETQYF
CDR3nt: TGCGCCAGCAGCTTGTTACCCGCCAGGGAAGAGACCCAGTACTTC

d_gene: -
abundance: -
v_gene: TRBV6-4
j_gene: TRBJ1-4
CDR3aa: CASSERGGSGEKLFF
CDR3nt: TGTGCCAGCAGTGAAAGGGGCGGAAGTGGTGAAAAACTGTTTTTT

d_gene: TRBD1
abundance: -
v_gene: TRBV19
j_gene: TRBJ1-1
CDR3aa: CASKDRGTEAFF
CDR3nt: TGTGCCAGTAAGGACAGGGGTACTGAAGCTTTCTTT

d_gene: -
abundance: -
v_gene: TRBV25-1
j_gene: TRBJ2-1
CDR3aa: CASSEWSHEQFF
CDR3nt: TGTGCCAGCAGTGAATGGTCGCATGAGCAGTTCTTC

d_gene: TRBD1
abundance: -
v_gene: TRBV11-3
j_gene: TRBJ2-2
CDR3aa: CASSLGQYTGELFF
CDR3nt: TGTGCCAGCAGCTTGGGACAGTACACCGGGGAGCTGTTTTTT

d_gene: -
abundance: -
v_gene: TRBV6-5
j_gene: TRBJ1-5
CDR3aa: CASSYSLAWPQHF
CDR3nt: TGTGCCAGCAGTTACTCGTTGGCTTGGCCCCAGCATTTT

d_gene: TRBD1
abundance: -
v_gene: TRBV6-5
j_gene: TRBJ2-3
CDR3aa: CASSQGQGSTDTQYF
CDR3nt: TGTGCCAGCAGCCAAGGACAGGGGAGCACAGATACGCAGTATTTT

d_gene: TRBD1
abundance: -
v_gene: TRBV9
j_gene: TRBJ2-5
CDR3aa: CASSPRQGWETQYF
CDR3nt: TGTGCCAGCAGCCCCCGACAGGGTTGGGAGACCCAGTACTTC

d_gene: TRBD2
abundance: -
v_gene: TRBV19
j_gene: TRBJ2-1
CDR3aa: CASSPRTSGVSNEQFF
CDR3nt: TGTGCCAGTAGTCCGCGGACTAGCGGGGTAAGCAATGAGCAGTTCTTC

d_gene: TRBD1
abundance: -
v_gene: TRBV9
j_gene: TRBJ1-2
CDR3aa: CASSAPGTGNYGYTF
CDR3nt: TGTGCCAGCAGCGCGCCCGGGACAGGGAACTATGGCTACACCTTC

d_gene: TRBD2
abundance: -
v_gene: TRBV9
j_gene: TRBJ2-5
CDR3aa: CASSVGLAGLETQYF
CDR3nt: TGTGCCAGCAGCGTAGGACTAGCGGGGTTAGAGACCCAGTACTTC

d_gene: -
abundance: -
v_gene: TRBV19
j_gene: TRBJ1-1
CDR3aa: CASSIMSRGLMNTEAFF
CDR3nt: TGTGCCAGTAGTATAATGAGCCGGGGGCTCATGAACACTGAAGCTTTCTTT

d_gene: -
abundance: -
v_gene: TRBV6-5
j_gene: TRBJ1-3
CDR3aa: CASSYAGTGNTIYF
CDR3nt: TGTGCCAGCAGTTACGCGGGGACCGGAAACACCATATATTTT

d_gene: -
abundance: -
v_gene: TRBV7-3
j_gene: TRBJ2-7
CDR3aa: CASSRLVAGGKSEQYF
CDR3nt: TGTGCCAGCAGCCGTCTGGTGGCAGGGGGGAAGAGCGAGCAGTACTTC

d_gene: -
abundance: -
v_gene: TRBV19
j_gene: TRBJ1-5
CDR3aa: CASSISGGNQPQHF
CDR3nt: TGTGCCAGTAGTATATCTGGGGGAAATCAGCCCCAGCATTTT

d_gene: -
abundance: -
v_gene: TRBV2
j_gene: TRBJ2-2
CDR3aa: CASSDWGAGELFF
CDR3nt: TGTGCCAGCAGTGATTGGGGGGCCGGGGAGCTGTTTTTT

d_gene: -
abundance: few
v_gene: TRBV7-9
j_gene: TRBJ1-6
CDR3aa: CASSSAAGKNLHF
CDR3nt: TGTGCCAGCAGCAGCGCGGCAGGCAAAAACCTCCACTTT

d_gene: -
abundance: -
v_gene: TRBV27
j_gene: TRBJ2-5
CDR3aa: CASSNVGRVGETQYF
CDR3nt: TGTGCCAGCTCGAACGTGGGGCGAGTGGGAGAGACCCAGTACTTC

d_gene: -
abundance: -
v_gene: TRBV2
j_gene: TRBJ1-2
CDR3aa: CASSDTINYGYTF
CDR3nt: TGTGCCAGCAGTGACACGATTAACTATGGCTACACCTTC

d_gene: -
abundance: -
v_gene: TRBV4-3
j_gene: TRBJ2-7
CDR3aa: CASSQDQATYEQYF
CDR3nt: TGCGCCAGCAGCCAAGATCAAGCAACCTACGAGCAGTACTTC

d_gene: -
abundance: -
v_gene: TRBV4-1
j_gene: TRBJ2-3
CDR3aa: CAGGRTSTDTQYF
CDR3nt: TGCGCCGGGGGACGGACTAGCACAGATACGCAGTATTTT

d_gene: -
abundance: -
v_gene: TRBV29-1
j_gene: TRBJ1-2
CDR3aa: CSVPTGNYGYTF
CDR3nt: TGCAGCGTTCCGACAGGAAACTATGGCTACACCTTC

d_gene: TRBD1
abundance: -
v_gene: TRBV2
j_gene: TRBJ2-2
CDR3aa: CASKVDRGNTGELFF
CDR3nt: TGTGCCAGCAAAGTGGACAGGGGGAACACCGGGGAGCTGTTTTTT